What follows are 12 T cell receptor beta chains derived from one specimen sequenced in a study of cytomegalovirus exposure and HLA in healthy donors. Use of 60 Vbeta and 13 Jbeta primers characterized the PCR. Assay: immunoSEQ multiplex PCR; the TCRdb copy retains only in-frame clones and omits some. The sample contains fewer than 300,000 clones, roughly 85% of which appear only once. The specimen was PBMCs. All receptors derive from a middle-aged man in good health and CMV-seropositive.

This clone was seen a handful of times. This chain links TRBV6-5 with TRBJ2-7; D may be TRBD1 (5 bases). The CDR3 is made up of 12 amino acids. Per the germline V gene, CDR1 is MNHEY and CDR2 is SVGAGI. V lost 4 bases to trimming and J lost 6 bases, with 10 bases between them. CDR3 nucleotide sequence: TGTGCCAGCAGTTCCAGGGTCGGCGAGCAGTACTTC. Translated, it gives CASSSRVGEQYF.

The CDR3 DNA follows: TGTGCCAGCAGCCCGGGGGGGGAAAAACTGTTTTTT. Protein product: CASSPGGEKLFF. The rearrangement links TRBV11-2 to TRBJ1-4; D may be TRBD1 (5 bases). Trimming cost V 5 bases and J 8 bases, with 9 bases left between them. CDR3 length equals 12 residues. Germline V gene lookup returns CDR1 SGHAT and CDR2 FQNNGV. Full variable domain (rest looked up from reference TRBV11-2 and TRBJ1-4): EAGVAQSPRYKIIEKRQSVAFWCNPISGHATLYWYQQILGQGPKLLIQFQNNGVVDDSQLPKDRFSAERLKGVDSTLKIQPAKLEDSAVYLCASSPGGEKLFFGSGTQLSVL.

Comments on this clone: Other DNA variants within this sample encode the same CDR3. CDR3 sequence: CASSLTGYEQYF. As DNA, the CDR3 is TGTGCCAGCAGCTTAACAGGTTACGAGCAGTACTTC. The chain uses TRBV7-9 and TRBJ2-7; tentatively, D is TRBD1 (5 bases). The CDR3 consists of 12 residues. Germline CDR1 and CDR2: SEHNR and FQNEAQ (reference sequence). Trimming removed 2 bases from V and 4 bases from J, with 6 bases in between.

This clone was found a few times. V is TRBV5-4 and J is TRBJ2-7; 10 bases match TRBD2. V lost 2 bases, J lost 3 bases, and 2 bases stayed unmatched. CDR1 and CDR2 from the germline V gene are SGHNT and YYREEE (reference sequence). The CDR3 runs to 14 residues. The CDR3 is CASSLGLADYEQYF. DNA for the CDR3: TGTGCCAGCAGCTTAGGACTAGCGGACTACGAGCAGTACTTC.

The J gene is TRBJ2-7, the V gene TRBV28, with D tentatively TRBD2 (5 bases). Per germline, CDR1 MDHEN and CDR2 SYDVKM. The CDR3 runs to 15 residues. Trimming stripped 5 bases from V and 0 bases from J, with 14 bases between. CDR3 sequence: CASSTGRGPSYEQYF. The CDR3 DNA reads TGTGCCAGCAGTACCGGTAGAGGGCCCTCCTACGAGCAGTACTTC.

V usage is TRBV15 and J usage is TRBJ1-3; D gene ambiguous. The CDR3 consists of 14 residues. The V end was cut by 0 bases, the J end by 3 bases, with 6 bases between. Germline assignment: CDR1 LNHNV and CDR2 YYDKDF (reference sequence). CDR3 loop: CATSRDVVGNTIYF. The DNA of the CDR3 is TGTGCCACCAGCAGAGATGTAGTTGGAAACACCATATATTTT.

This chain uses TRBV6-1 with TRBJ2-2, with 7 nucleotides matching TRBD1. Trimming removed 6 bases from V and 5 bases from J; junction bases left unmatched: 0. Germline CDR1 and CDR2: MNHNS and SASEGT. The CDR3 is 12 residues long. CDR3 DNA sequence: TGTGCCAGCAGACAGGGGACCGGGGAGCTGTTTTTT. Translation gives CASRQGTGELFF.

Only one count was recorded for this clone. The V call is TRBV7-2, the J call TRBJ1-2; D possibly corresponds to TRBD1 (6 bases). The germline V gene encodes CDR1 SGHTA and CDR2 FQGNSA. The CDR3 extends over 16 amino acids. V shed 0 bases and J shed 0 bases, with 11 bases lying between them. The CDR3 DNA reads TGTGCCAGCAGCTTAGCGAGGACAGCGACTAACTATGGCTACACCTTC. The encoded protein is CASSLARTATNYGYTF.

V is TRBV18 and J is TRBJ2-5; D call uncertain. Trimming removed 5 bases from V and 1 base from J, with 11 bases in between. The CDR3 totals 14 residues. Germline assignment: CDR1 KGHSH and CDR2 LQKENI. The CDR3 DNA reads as TGTGCCAGCTCATCCCGAGTCGGCCAAGAGACCCAGTACTTC. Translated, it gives CASSSRVGQETQYF.

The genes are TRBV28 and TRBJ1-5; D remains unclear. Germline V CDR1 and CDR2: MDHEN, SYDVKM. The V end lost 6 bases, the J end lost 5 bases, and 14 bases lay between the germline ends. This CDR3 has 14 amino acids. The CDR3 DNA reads TGTGCCAGCAGGTACACCAACAGAGATCAGCCCCAGCATTTT. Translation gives CASRYTNRDQPQHF. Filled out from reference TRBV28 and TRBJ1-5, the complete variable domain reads DVKVTQSSRYLVKRTGEKVFLECVQDMDHENMFWYRQDPGLGLRLIYFSYDVKMKEKGDIPEGYSVSREKKERFSLILESASTNQTSMYLCASRYTNRDQPQHFGDGTRLSIL.

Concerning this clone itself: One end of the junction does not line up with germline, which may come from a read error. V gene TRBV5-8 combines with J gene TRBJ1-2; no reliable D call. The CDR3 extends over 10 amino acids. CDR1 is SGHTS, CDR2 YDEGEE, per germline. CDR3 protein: CASSLGHIIF. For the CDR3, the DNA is TGTGCCAGCAGCTTGGGACACATAATCTTC.

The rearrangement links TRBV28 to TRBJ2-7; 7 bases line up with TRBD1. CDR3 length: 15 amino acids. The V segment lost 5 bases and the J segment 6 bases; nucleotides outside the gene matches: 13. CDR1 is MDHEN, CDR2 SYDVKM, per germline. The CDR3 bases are TGTGCCAGCAGTCCCCGGACAGGCTACAGGTTCGAGCAGTACTTC. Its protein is CASSPRTGYRFEQYF.